One sample yielded the 12 T cell receptor beta chains listed below, sequenced in a study of blood T cells in healthy people across ages. It was with a sample-barcoded 5' primer and a J-beta primer mix that a second PCR of roughly 7 to 12 cycles was run. TCRdb itself ran the 5' RACE reads through MiXCR, one entry per CDR3 protein. The sample contains roughly 680,000 distinct CDR3 sequences, over 45% of which appear only once. Sequencing input: blood. The receptor source for this set is a woman in her fifties or sixties in good health.

This rearrangement joins TRBV29-1 to TRBJ2-1; D not certain. This CDR3 comprises 11 residues. CDR1 and CDR2 from the germline V gene are SQVTM and ANQGSEA. V lost 2 bases to trimming and J lost 9 bases, with 8 bases between them. Here the CDR3 DNA reads TGCAGCGTTGAATCGGGCGGTGAGCAGTTCTTC. It yields the protein CSVESGGEQFF.

The V call is TRBV20-1, the J call TRBJ2-1; possibly TRBD2 for D (6 bases). Trimming cost V 2 bases and J 7 bases, with 15 bases left between them. This CDR3 contains 14 residues. The germline V gene has CDR1 DFQATT and CDR2 SNEGSKA (reference sequence). The CDR3 region has the DNA TGCAGTGCTAGAAGACGGGGGTTTGGGAATGAGCAGTTCTTC. As protein: CSARRRGFGNEQFF.

With respect to this clonotype: Germline is not matched at one junction end, which may reflect a read error. V and J are TRBV4-3 and TRBJ1-6; tentatively, D is TRBD1 (5 bases). In germline, CDR1 is LGHNA, CDR2 YSLEER. The CDR3 is made up of 16 amino acids. The CDR3 DNA reads as TGCGCCAGCAGCCAAGACAGCCCAGGGATTAATTCACTCCTCCACTTT. Translated, it gives CASSQDSPGINSLLHF.

Of note for this clonotype: It may be a read error: a sequence one base away is much more abundant. The rearrangement links TRBV7-2 to TRBJ2-3; D possibly corresponds to TRBD2 (5 bases). The germline V and J ends were trimmed by 2 bases and 4 bases, with 13 bases remaining between them. The CDR3 is 15 residues long. CDR1 and CDR2 (germline): SGHTA, FQGNSA. The CDR3: CASSLREGLADTQYF. CDR3 bases: TGTGCCAGCAGCTTACGTGAGGGCCTCGCAGATACGCAGTATTTT.

The chain uses TRBV6-4 and TRBJ2-1; D may be TRBD2 (5 bases). Germline CDR1 and CDR2: MRHNA and SNTAGT. CDR3 size: 14 residues. V lost 4 bases and J lost 5, with 12 bases in between. CDR3 protein: CASSGEVEDNEQFF. The DNA of the CDR3 is TGTGCCAGCAGTGGAGAGGTGGAGGACAATGAGCAGTTCTTC.

In its sample, this clonotype was seen a few times. A clone one base away is much larger, so this may be a read error. The rearrangement uses TRBV2 and TRBJ2-5; D might be TRBD2 (6 bases). Germline V gene sequence: CDR1 SNHLY, CDR2 FYNNEI. V dropped 9 bases and J dropped 2 bases, with 19 bases sitting between them. The CDR3 contains 15 residues. CDR3 region: CARGTGVQEQETQYF. For the CDR3, the DNA is TGTGCCAGGGGGACGGGGGTTCAGGAGCAAGAGACCCAGTACTTC.

This chain links TRBV4-3 with TRBJ1-6; D is undetermined. CDR3 length equals 14 residues. V shed 0 bases and J shed 10 bases, with 10 bases lying between them. Germline-derived CDR1 and CDR2 are LGHNA and YSLEER. The CDR3 DNA reads as TGCGCCAGCAGCCAAGATCTGGAGGTCTCACCCCTCCACTTT. It yields the protein CASSQDLEVSPLHF.

The rearrangement uses TRBV4-2 and TRBJ2-6; a possible D gene is TRBD1 (6 bases). This CDR3 has 16 amino acids. Germline lookup yields CDR1 LGHNA and CDR2 YNFKEQ. V dropped 1 base and J dropped 0 bases, with 7 bases sitting between them. CDR3 nucleotides: TGTGCCAGCAGCCAAGGGGGGCACTCTGGGGCCAACGTCCTGACTTTC. The encoded protein is CASSQGGHSGANVLTF.

J is TRBJ2-7 and V is TRBV27; D may be TRBD1 or TRBD2 (5 bases each). The J call could be wrong; TRBJ2-5 is a better fit for the DNA end. The CDR3 sequence is 14 residues long. From germline, CDR1 is MNHEY and CDR2 SMNVEV (reference sequence). The CDR3 region has the DNA TGTGCCAGCAGTTTCCAAGGGGAGCATGAGACCCAGTACTTC. This codes for CASSFQGEHETQYF.

In this sample, this clonotype turned up a few times. This rearrangement joins TRBV29-1 to TRBJ1-2; D might be TRBD1 (6 bases). CDR1 is SQVTM and CDR2 is ANQGSEA in the germline V gene. V was pared by 6 bases and J by 4 bases, with 12 bases between. There are 12 residues in the CDR3. The CDR3 spells CSVEQGLYGYTF. The CDR3, as DNA: TGCAGCGTGGAACAGGGTCTCTATGGCTACACCTTC.

This clonotype was seen only a few times. The chain joins TRBV12-3 or TRBV12-4 to TRBJ1-2; D is unclear. CDR3 length equals 13 residues. Trimming cost V 5 bases and J 7 bases, with 14 bases left between them. The CDR3 nucleotides read TGTGCCAGCAGTACGGACTGGGCTCGTGGCTACACCTTC. This translates into CASSTDWARGYTF.

In DNA, the CDR3 is TGTGCCAGCAGCCGGGACTTTTACAATGAGCAGTTCTTC. It yields the protein CASSRDFYNEQFF. The chain joins TRBV6-5 to TRBJ2-1; D is perhaps TRBD2 (6 bases). Germline V gene sequence: CDR1 MNHEY, CDR2 SVGAGI. Trimming left V 6 bases short and J 4 bases short, with 10 bases between. The CDR3 covers 13 residues.